The 15 T cell receptor beta chains below were found in one sample sequenced in a study of blood T cells in healthy people across ages. Alongside a J-beta primer mix, a sample-barcoded 5' primer served in a second PCR lasting about 7 to 12 cycles. In TCRdb, the 5' RACE reads were re-called with MiXCR into one record per CDR3 protein. Seen here are approximately 670,000 distinct CDR3 sequences, roughly 43% observed once, and the top ten hold about 30%. Sequencing was performed on blood. The receptors were sampled from an elderly man in good health.

Only a few counts were recorded for this clonotype. The chain couples TRBV20-1 to TRBJ1-1, with TRBD1 as a possible D gene (5 bases). The CDR3 sequence is 17 residues long. Trimming took 1 base from V and 0 from J, leaving 18 bases between them. Germline lookup yields CDR1 DFQATT and CDR2 SNEGSKA (reference sequence). The CDR3 spells CSARGGALGLVNTEAFF. The CDR3 bases are TGCAGTGCTAGAGGAGGGGCCCTGGGTTTAGTGAACACTGAAGCTTTCTTT.

This clonotype was observed a handful of times. This chain links TRBV6-2 or TRBV6-3 with TRBJ2-5; 11 nucleotides align to TRBD2. This CDR3 region has 16 residues. After removal of 6 bases from V and 1 base from J, the junction contained 7 bases not matched to a gene. Germline V gene lookup returns CDR1 MNHEY and CDR2 SVGEGT. The CDR3, as DNA: TGTGCCAGCAGGCTAGCGGGGGGACATACCCAAGAGACCCAGTACTTC. It is translated as CASRLAGGHTQETQYF.

The chain uses TRBV27 and TRBJ1-6; 8 bases are a match to TRBD1. This CDR3 has 16 residues. The ends lost 5 bases at V and 10 bases at J; junction bases unmatched: 13. From germline, CDR1 is MNHEY and CDR2 SMNVEV (reference sequence). The CDR3 is CASSPYPQGDRSPLHF. The DNA of the CDR3 is TGTGCCAGCAGTCCCTACCCACAGGGGGATCGGTCACCCCTCCACTTT.

The J gene is TRBJ2-6, the V gene TRBV7-9; tentative D call: TRBD1 (6 bases). CDR3 length: 19 residues. Germline assignment: CDR1 SEHNR and CDR2 FQNEAQ (reference sequence). V lost 7 bases, J lost 0 bases, and 22 bases lay in between. Here the CDR3 DNA reads TGTGCCAGCATCCTTGCCGGGACAAGCCTCCGCTCTGGGGCCAACGTCCTGACTTTC. This codes for CASILAGTSLRSGANVLTF.

V usage is TRBV20-1 and J usage is TRBJ1-5, with TRBD1 as a possible D gene (6 bases). The CDR3 has 15 residues. The germline V gene has CDR1 DFQATT and CDR2 SNEGSKA (reference sequence). Trimming took 3 bases from V and 1 from J, leaving 13 bases between them. The CDR3 is CSARWGGASNQPQHF. CDR3 nucleotide sequence: TGCAGTGCTAGGTGGGGGGGGGCGAGCAATCAGCCCCAGCATTTT.

This clonotype was picked up many times. This rearrangement joins TRBV2 to TRBJ2-5, with D possibly called TRBD1 or TRBD2 (5 bases each). This CDR3 spans 13 amino acids. Germline CDR1 is SNHLY and CDR2 is FYNNEI. Deletions cut 5 bases from V and 5 bases from J, with 12 bases between. The CDR3 sequence: CASSPGTTETQYF. In DNA, the CDR3 is TGTGCCAGCAGTCCCGGGACGACGGAGACCCAGTACTTC.

This clonotype was seen a handful of times. The chain combines TRBV7-2 with TRBJ1-1; D not resolved. The CDR3 covers 14 residues. From germline, CDR1 is SGHTA and CDR2 FQGNSA. V lost 5 bases and J lost 4, with 14 bases in between. The CDR3 here is CASSAPLLSTEAFF. For the CDR3, the DNA is TGTGCCAGCAGCGCCCCCTTATTAAGCACTGAAGCTTTCTTT. The full variable domain, its missing parts supplied by reference TRBV7-2 and TRBJ1-1, is GAGVSQSPSNKVTEKGKDVELRCDPISGHTALYWYRQSLGQGLEFLIYFQGNSAPDKSGLPSDRFSAERTGGSVSTLTIQRTQQEDSAVYLCASSAPLLSTEAFFGQGTRLTVV.

This clonotype was recorded many times. The chain employs TRBV6-2 or TRBV6-3 and TRBJ2-5, with TRBD2 matching over 8 bases. V lost 7 bases to trimming and J lost 3 bases; unmatched junction nucleotides: 4. This CDR3 spans 13 amino acids. Germline assignment: CDR1 MNHEY and CDR2 SVGEGT. The CDR3 DNA follows: TGTGCCAGCAATAGCGGGGCGAAAGAGACCCAGTACTTC. Translating gives CASNSGAKETQYF.

The rearrangement uses TRBV20-1 and TRBJ1-1, with 7 bases matching TRBD1. This CDR3 is 16 amino acids long. Germline lookup yields CDR1 DFQATT and CDR2 SNEGSKA (reference sequence). V shed 6 bases, J shed 1 base, and the junction held 14 bases outside the gene matches. The CDR3 DNA reads TGCAGTGCCCCAGTGTCGGGGAGGGGGCGGAACACTGAAGCTTTCTTT. This codes for CSAPVSGRGRNTEAFF.

The chain is built from TRBV20-1 and TRBJ1-5, with 8 bases lining up with TRBD1. The junction had 12 bases not matched to a gene; V was cut back by 0 bases and J by 2 bases. The CDR3 contains 18 residues. Germline CDR1 and CDR2: DFQATT and SNEGSKA (reference sequence). This CDR3 is CSAREEGQGLMGNQPQHF. The CDR3 DNA follows: TGCAGTGCTAGAGAGGAAGGACAGGGACTAATGGGCAATCAGCCCCAGCATTTT.

The rearrangement joins TRBV12-3 or TRBV12-4 to TRBJ1-4, with 7 positions matching TRBD1. The CDR3 has 14 residues. V dropped 5 bases and J dropped 4; count of bases not matched to a gene: 4. The CDR3 protein is CASSQTGINEKLFF. In DNA form, the CDR3 reads TGTGCCAGCAGTCAGACAGGGATTAATGAAAAACTGTTTTTT.

This clonotype has a count of ten or more. CDR3 loop: CASSYSGSRPYEQYF. Here the CDR3 DNA reads TGTGCCAGCAGTTACTCCGGGTCCCGACCCTACGAGCAGTACTTC. V and J are TRBV6-5 and TRBJ2-7; no clear D gene. V was cut by 0 bases and J by 2 bases, with 11 bases left in between. The germline V gene has CDR1 MNHEY and CDR2 SVGAGI. The CDR3 is made up of 15 amino acids.

This clonotype was found many times. The chain joins TRBV20-1 to TRBJ2-3; 9 positions match TRBD1. The CDR3 loop spans 16 amino acids. Per the germline V gene, CDR1 is DFQATT and CDR2 is SNEGSKA (reference sequence). V shed 0 bases, J shed 4 bases, and the junction held 8 bases outside the gene matches. This CDR3 reads CSARELGTGLADTQYF. The CDR3 DNA reads as TGCAGTGCTAGAGAACTAGGGACAGGGCTCGCAGATACGCAGTATTTT.

This sequence joins TRBV7-9 and TRBJ2-1; D gene uncertain. The CDR3 runs to 15 residues. Trimming cost V 5 bases and J 5 bases, with 16 bases left between them. Germline V gene sequence: CDR1 SEHNR, CDR2 FQNEAQ (reference sequence). The CDR3 sequence: CASSLGGASHNEQFF. The CDR3 nucleotides are TGTGCCAGCAGCCTCGGTGGCGCCAGTCACAATGAGCAGTTCTTC.

J is TRBJ1-1 and V is TRBV14; 9 bases are a match to TRBD1. The length of the CDR3 is 15 residues. The V gene end was trimmed by 4 bases and the J gene end by 5 bases; junction bases not matched to a gene: 8. Germline V gene lookup returns CDR1 SGHDN and CDR2 FVKESK. The CDR3 bases are TGTGCCAGCAGCCGCCCCGGGACAGGGTTAACTGAAGCTTTCTTT. This gives the protein CASSRPGTGLTEAFF. The full variable domain, in which reference TRBV14 and TRBJ1-1 provide the parts outside the CDR3, is EAGVTQFPSHSVIEKGQTVTLRCDPISGHDNLYWYRRVMGKEIKFLLHFVKESKQDESGMPNNRFLAERTGGTYSTLKVQPAELEDSGVYFCASSRPGTGLTEAFFGQGTRLTVV.